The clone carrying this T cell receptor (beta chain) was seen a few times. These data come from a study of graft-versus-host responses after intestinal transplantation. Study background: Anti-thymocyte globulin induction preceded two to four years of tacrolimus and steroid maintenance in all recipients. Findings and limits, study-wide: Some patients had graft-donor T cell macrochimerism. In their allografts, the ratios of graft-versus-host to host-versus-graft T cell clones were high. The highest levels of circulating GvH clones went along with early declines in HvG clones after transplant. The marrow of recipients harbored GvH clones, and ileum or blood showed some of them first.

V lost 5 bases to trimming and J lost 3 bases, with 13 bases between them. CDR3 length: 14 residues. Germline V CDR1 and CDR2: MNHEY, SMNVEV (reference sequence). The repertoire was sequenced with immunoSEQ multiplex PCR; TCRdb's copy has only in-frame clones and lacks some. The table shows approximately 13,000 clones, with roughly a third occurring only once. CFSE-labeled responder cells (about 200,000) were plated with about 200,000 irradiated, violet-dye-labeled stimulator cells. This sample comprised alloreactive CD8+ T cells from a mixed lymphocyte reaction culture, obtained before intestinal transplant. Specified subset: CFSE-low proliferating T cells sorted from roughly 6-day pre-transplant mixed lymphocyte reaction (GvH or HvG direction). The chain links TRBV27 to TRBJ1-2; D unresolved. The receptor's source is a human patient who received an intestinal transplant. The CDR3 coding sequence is TGTGCCAGCAGTCCCATGATCGGCGACTATGGCTACACCTTC. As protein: CASSPMIGDYGYTF.